The present entry profiles one T cell receptor beta chain with its context. Its antigen is unidentified. The data belong to a study of T cells in Graves' hyperthyroidism and ophthalmopathy. General study results and limits: Most thyroid clonotypes that were expanded above 0.001 also turned up in blood. In validation, the model predicted ophthalmopathy. These predictions came a median about 6.5 months before onset.

Looked up from germline, CDR1 is MNHEY and CDR2 is SVGEGT. Trimming pared 6 bases from V and 3 bases from J, leaving 14 bases between. There are 14 residues in the CDR3. The study left out patients who had uncontrolled infection, other autoimmune disease, pregnancy or lactation. It was RNA transcripts that yielded the amplified TCR beta CDR3 regions. The TCR CDR3 was amplified in a first-round RT-PCR using the HTBI primer set. Each CDR3 protein gets one entry after TCRdb re-called the multiplex PCR reads with MiXCR. The table has fewer than 300,000 distinct CDR3 sequences, approximately 26% seen once.

The specimen sequenced was blood. The receptor was derived from a man in his forties with Graves' hyperthyroidism that later progressed to Graves' ophthalmopathy. This rearrangement joins TRBV6-2 or TRBV6-3 to TRBJ1-1, with D perhaps TRBD1 (5 bases). The CDR3 nucleotides are TGTGCCAGCAGCCTCGGGGGGTCTGACACTGAAGCTTTCTTT. As protein: CASSLGGSDTEAFF.